Presented here are 6 T cell receptor beta chains from one specimen sequenced in a study of control samples from healthy donors and cancer patients. TCRdb's copy holds only in-frame clones and misses some; the assay was immunoSEQ multiplex PCR. This table holds roughly 150,000 clones, around 90% found once. Material: blood. The receptors originated from a man aged 18 to 29 in good health.

The rearrangement joins TRBV30 to TRBJ1-3, with TRBD1 identical over 8 bases. The CDR3 length is 18 residues. In germline, CDR1 is GTSNPN, CDR2 SVGIG (reference sequence). The trim removed 3 bases at V and 4 bases at J, leaving 17 bases unmatched. The CDR3 region has the DNA TGTGCCTGGAGCAATGTCCCCCGTGACAGGGGATCAGGAAACACCATATATTTT. It specifies CAWSNVPRDRGSGNTIYF.

The chain is built from TRBV6-1 and TRBJ1-4; no definite D call. Germline assignment: CDR1 MNHNS and CDR2 SASEGT. The ends were cut back, 2 bases at V and 4 bases at J, with 14 bases in the middle. The length of the CDR3 is 16 residues. Here the CDR3 DNA reads TGTGCCAGCAGTGAATCTTCGACGGTCTTTAATGAAAAACTGTTTTTT. Translation: CASSESSTVFNEKLFF.

The rearrangement joins TRBV5-1 to TRBJ2-2, with D possibly matching TRBD2 (6 bases). V was pared by 0 bases and J by 4 bases, with 10 bases between. The CDR3 covers 15 residues. Germline V gene lookup returns CDR1 SGHRS and CDR2 YFSETQ. Here the CDR3 reads CASSLAVGGTGELFF. The CDR3, as DNA: TGCGCCAGCAGCTTGGCTGTGGGGGGCACCGGGGAGCTGTTTTTT. The full variable domain, with the rest looked up from reference TRBV5-1 and TRBJ2-2, is KAGVTQTPRYLIKTRGQQVTLSCSPISGHRSVSWYQQTPGQGLQFLFEYFSETQRNKGNFPGRFSGRQFSNSRSEMNVSTLELGDSALYLCASSLAVGGTGELFFGEGSRLTVL.

V and J are TRBV2 and TRBJ2-1; weak D call: TRBD1 (6 bases). Germline V gives CDR1 SNHLY, CDR2 FYNNEI. The CDR3 sequence is 13 residues long. V was clipped by 5 bases and J by 5 bases, with 10 bases between them. CDR3 in amino acids: CASSLGQNNEQFF. CDR3 bases: TGTGCCAGCAGTTTAGGACAGAACAATGAGCAGTTCTTC.

The CDR3: CASSLGSSGNTIYF. The DNA of the CDR3 is TGTGCCAGCAGCTTAGGCAGTTCTGGAAACACCATATATTTT. V gene TRBV7-8 combines with J gene TRBJ1-3; D remains ambiguous. The CDR3 is made up of 14 amino acids. The ends were cut back, 1 base at V and 1 base at J, with 5 bases in the middle. Germline CDR1 and CDR2: SGHVS and FQNEAQ.

V and J are TRBV19 and TRBJ1-6; a possible D gene is TRBD1 (6 bases). In germline, CDR1 is LNHDA, CDR2 SQIVND (reference sequence). This CDR3 contains 16 residues. The V gene lost 3 bases and the J gene lost 2 bases, with 11 bases spanning the gap. This chain's CDR3 is CASSIGQPPYNSPLHF. The CDR3 nucleotides read TGTGCCAGTAGTATTGGACAGCCCCCCTATAATTCACCCCTCCACTTT. Full variable domain (outside the CDR3, taken from reference TRBV19 and TRBJ1-6): DGGITQSPKYLFRKEGQNVTLSCEQNLNHDAMYWYRQDPGQGLRLIYYSQIVNDFQKGDIAEGYSVSREKKESFPLTVTSAQKNPTAFYLCASSIGQPPYNSPLHFGNGTRLTVT.